The sequence of this T cell receptor (beta chain) was determined in a study of human thymus T cells. Whole-study findings and limits: Thymic and blood repertoires appeared to display a bias in their usage of V and J genes. Thymic repertoires of unrelated individuals were reported in related research to overlap highly.

A note on this clone: Its antigen is as yet unknown. Within the sample, other DNA sequences also encode this same CDR3.

Profiling relied on immunoSEQ multiplex PCR, and the TCRdb table lists in-frame clones only, not all of them. The sample holds 60,000 to 75,000 clones, 90% to 95% seen once. Germline assignment: CDR1 SGHRS and CDR2 YFSETQ. V lost 4 bases to trimming and J lost 10 bases; unmatched junction nucleotides: 18. The CDR3 is 16 amino acids. Thymus tissue for the work was resected from patients undergoing corrective heart surgery. Healthy Finnish infants undergoing corrective surgery for congenital heart defects were the donors. The genes are TRBV5-1 and TRBJ2-7; 9 nucleotides line up with TRBD2. This clonotype was obtained from a girl in the first two years of life with a congenital heart defect but otherwise immunologically healthy. Sequenced: thymus tissue. Here the CDR3 reads CASSPGSGRTSREQYF. In DNA, the CDR3 is TGCGCCAGCAGCCCGGGGAGCGGGAGGACCTCAAGGGAACAGTACTTC.